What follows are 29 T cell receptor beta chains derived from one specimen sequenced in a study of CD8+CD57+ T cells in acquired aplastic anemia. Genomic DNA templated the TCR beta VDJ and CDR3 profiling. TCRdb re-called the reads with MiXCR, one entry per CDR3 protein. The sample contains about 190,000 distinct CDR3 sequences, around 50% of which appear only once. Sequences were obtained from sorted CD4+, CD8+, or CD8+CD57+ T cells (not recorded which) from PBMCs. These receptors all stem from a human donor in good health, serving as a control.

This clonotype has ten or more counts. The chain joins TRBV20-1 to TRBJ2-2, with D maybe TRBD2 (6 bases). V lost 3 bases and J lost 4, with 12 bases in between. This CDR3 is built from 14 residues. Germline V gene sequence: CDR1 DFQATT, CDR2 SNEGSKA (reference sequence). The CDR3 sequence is CSARDYRGTGELFF. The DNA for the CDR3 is TGCAGTGCTAGGGACTACCGGGGCACCGGGGAGCTGTTTTTT.

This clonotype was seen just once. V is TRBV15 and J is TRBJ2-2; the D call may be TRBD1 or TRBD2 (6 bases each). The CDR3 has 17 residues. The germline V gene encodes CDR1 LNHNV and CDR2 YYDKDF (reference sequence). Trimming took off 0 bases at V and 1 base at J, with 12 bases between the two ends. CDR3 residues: CATSRDTGAGNTGELFF. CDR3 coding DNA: TGTGCCACCAGCAGAGATACGGGGGCGGGGAACACCGGGGAGCTGTTTTTT.

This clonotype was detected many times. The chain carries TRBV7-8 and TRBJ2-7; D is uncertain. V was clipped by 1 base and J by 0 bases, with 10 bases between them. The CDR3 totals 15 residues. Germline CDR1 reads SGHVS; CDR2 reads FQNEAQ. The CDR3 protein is CASSLGRRPSYEQYF. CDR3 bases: TGTGCCAGCAGCTTAGGCAGGCGCCCCTCCTACGAGCAGTACTTC.

CDR3 sequence (DNA): TGTGCCAGCAGCTTATCCCAGGGGGGACAGGGGACCCAGTACTTC. It specifies CASSLSQGGQGTQYF. The chain links TRBV7-2 to TRBJ2-5, with 9 bases lining up with TRBD1. Germline assignment: CDR1 SGHTA and CDR2 FQGNSA. The J segment lost 7 bases and the V segment lost 2 bases, leaving 8 bases of the junction unmatched. This CDR3 region has 15 residues.

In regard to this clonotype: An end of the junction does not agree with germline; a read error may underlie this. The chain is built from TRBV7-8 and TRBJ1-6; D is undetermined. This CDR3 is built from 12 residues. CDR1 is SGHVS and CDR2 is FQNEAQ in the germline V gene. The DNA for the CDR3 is TGCGCCAGCAGCCAAGAGGGTCGGACCCTCCACTTT. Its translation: CASSQEGRTLHF.

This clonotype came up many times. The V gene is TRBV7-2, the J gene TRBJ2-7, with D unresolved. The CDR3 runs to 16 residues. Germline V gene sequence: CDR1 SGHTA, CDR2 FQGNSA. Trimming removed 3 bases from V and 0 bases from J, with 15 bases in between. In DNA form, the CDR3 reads TGTGCCAGCAGCTTGGCGGACGGCCCAAGCTCCTACGAGCAGTACTTC. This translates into CASSLADGPSSYEQYF.

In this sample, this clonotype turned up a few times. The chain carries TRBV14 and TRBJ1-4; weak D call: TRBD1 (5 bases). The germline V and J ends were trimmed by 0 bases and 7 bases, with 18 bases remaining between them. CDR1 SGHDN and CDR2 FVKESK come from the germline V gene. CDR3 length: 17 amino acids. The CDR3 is CASSQDQGGEIGEKLFF. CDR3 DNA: TGTGCCAGCAGCCAAGATCAGGGTGGGGAAATCGGTGAAAAACTGTTTTTT.

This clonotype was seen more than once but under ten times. CDR3 in amino acids: CASNAGTSGGRDNEQFF. The CDR3 coding sequence is TGCGCCAGCAACGCCGGGACTAGCGGGGGACGTGACAATGAGCAGTTCTTC. This chain connects TRBV10-2 to TRBJ2-1; 14 nucleotides line up with TRBD2. Germline lookup yields CDR1 WSHSY and CDR2 SAAADI. The CDR3 totals 17 residues. With V trimmed by 7 bases and J by 5 bases, 10 bases remained unmatched.

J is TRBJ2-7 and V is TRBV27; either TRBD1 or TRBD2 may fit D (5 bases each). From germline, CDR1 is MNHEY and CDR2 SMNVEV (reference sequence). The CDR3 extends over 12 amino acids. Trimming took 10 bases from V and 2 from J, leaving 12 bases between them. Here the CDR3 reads CANWDRTYEQYF. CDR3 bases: TGTGCCAACTGGGACCGAACCTACGAGCAGTACTTC.

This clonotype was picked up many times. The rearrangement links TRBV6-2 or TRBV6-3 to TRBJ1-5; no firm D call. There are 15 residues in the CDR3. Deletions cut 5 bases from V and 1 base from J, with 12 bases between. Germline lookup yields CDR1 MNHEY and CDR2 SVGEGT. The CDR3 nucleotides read TGTGCCAGCAGTCAGAGGCTAGGGAGCAATCAGCCCCAGCATTTT. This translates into CASSQRLGSNQPQHF.

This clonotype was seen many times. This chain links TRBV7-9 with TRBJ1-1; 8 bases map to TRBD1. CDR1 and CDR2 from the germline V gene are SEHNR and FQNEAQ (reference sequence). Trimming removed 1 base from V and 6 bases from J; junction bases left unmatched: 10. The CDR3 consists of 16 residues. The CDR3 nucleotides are TGTGCCAGCAGCTTAGGAGGGGCCAGGGGGCGGGCTGAAGCTTTCTTT. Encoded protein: CASSLGGARGRAEAFF.

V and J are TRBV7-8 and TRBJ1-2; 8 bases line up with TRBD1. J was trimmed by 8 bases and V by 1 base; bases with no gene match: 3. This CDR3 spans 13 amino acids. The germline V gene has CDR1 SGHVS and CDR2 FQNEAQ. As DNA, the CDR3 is TGTGCCAGCAGCTTAGTCAGGGGGCACGGCTACACCTTC. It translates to CASSLVRGHGYTF.

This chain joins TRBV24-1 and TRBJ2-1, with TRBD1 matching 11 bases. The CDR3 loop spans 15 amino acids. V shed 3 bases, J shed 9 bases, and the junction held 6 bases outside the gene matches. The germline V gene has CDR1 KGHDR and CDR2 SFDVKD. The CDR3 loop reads CATSDPGQGEGEQFF. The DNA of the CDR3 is TGTGCCACCAGTGATCCGGGACAGGGGGAGGGTGAGCAGTTCTTC.

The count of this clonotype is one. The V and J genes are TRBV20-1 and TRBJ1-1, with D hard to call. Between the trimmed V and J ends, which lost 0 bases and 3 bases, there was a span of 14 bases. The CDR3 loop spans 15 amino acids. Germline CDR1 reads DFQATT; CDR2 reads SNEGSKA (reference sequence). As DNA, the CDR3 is TGCAGTGCTAGAGATCGTTCGGGGATCGACACTGAAGCTTTCTTT. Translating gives CSARDRSGIDTEAFF.

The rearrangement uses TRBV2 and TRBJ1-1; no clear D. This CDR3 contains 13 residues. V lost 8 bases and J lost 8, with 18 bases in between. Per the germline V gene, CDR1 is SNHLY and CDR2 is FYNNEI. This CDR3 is CASGASNPTEAFF. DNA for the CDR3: TGTGCCAGCGGAGCTTCCAACCCGACCGAAGCTTTCTTT.

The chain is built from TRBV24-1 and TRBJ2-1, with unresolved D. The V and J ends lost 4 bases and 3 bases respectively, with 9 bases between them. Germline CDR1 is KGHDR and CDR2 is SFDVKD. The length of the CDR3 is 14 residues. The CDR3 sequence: CATSDNRHYNEQFF. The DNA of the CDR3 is TGTGCCACCAGTGACAACCGACACTACAATGAGCAGTTCTTC.

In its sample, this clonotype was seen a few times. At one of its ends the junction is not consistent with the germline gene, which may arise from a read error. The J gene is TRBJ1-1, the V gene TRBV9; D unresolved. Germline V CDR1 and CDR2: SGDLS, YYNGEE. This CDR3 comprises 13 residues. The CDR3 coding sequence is TGTGCCAGCAGTGTAGTAGAAGGAACTGAAGCTTTCTTT. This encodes CASSVVEGTEAFF.

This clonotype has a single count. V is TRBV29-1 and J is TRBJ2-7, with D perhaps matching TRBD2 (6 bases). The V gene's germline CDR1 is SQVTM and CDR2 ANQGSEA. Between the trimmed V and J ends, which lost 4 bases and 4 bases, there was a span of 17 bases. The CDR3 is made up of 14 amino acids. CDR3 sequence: CSVGGRGNTYEQYF. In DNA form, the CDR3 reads TGCAGCGTTGGGGGTCGGGGGAATACATACGAGCAGTACTTC.

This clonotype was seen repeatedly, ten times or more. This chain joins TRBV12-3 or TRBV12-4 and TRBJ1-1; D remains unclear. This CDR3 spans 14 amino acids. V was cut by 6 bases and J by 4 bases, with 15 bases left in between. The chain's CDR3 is CASRLHDGLTEAFF. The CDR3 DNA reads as TGTGCCAGCAGATTACACGACGGCCTCACTGAAGCTTTCTTT.

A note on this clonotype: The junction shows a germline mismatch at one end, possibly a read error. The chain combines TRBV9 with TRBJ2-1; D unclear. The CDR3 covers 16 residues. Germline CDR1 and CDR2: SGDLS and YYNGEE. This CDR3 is CASSQVDLISYNEQSF. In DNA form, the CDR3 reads TGTGCCAGCAGCCAAGTTGATCTTATCTCCTACAATGAGCAGTCCTTC.

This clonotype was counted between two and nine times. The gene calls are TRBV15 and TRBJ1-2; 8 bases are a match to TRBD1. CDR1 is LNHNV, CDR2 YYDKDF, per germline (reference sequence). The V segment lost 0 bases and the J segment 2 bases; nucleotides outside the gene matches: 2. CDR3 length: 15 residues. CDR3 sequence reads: CATSRDHRGNYGYTF. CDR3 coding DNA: TGTGCCACCAGCAGAGATCACAGGGGGAACTATGGCTACACCTTC.

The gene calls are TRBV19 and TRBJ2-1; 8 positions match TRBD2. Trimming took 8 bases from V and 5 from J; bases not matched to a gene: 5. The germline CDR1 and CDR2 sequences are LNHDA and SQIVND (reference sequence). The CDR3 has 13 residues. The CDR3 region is CASGERGHNEQFF. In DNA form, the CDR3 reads TGTGCCAGTGGGGAGCGGGGGCACAATGAGCAGTTCTTC.

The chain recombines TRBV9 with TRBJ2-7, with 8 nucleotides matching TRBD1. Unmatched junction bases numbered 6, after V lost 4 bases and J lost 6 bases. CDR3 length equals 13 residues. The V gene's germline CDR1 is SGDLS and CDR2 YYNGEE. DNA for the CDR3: TGTGCCAGCAGCTCCGGACAGGGACGCGAGCAGTACTTC. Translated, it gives CASSSGQGREQYF. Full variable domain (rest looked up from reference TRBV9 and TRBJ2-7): DSGVTQTPKHLITATGQRVTLRCSPRSGDLSVYWYQQSLDQGLQFLIQYYNGEERAKGNILERFSAQQFPDLHSELNLSSLELGDSALYFCASSSGQGREQYFGPGTRLTVT.

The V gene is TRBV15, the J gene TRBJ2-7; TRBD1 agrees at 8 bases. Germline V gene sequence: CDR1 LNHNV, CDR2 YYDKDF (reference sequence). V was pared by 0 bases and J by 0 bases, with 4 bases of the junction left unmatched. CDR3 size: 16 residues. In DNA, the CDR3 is TGTGCCACCAGCAGAGATCGGACAGGGAGCTCCTACGAGCAGTACTTC. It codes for CATSRDRTGSSYEQYF.

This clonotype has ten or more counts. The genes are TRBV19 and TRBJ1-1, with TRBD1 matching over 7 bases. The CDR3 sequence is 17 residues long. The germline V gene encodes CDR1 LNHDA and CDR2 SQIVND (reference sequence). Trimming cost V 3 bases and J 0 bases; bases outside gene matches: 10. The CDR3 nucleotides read TGTGCCAGTAGTATGGACGGGGGGACAGCGCTGAACACTGAAGCTTTCTTT. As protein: CASSMDGGTALNTEAFF.

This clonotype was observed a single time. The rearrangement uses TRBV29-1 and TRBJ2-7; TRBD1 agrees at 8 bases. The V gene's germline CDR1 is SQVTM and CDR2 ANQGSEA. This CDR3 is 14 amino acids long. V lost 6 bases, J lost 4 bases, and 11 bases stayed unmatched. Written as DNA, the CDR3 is TGCAGCGTCTTGAGGAGGGACAGGTTGTACGAGCAGTACTTC. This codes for CSVLRRDRLYEQYF.

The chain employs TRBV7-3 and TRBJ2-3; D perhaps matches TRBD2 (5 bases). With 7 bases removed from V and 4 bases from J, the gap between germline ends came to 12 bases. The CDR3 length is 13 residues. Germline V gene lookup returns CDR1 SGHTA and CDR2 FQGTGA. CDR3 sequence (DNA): TGTGCCAGCAACGGGGTTGGCGCAGATACGCAGTATTTT. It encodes CASNGVGADTQYF.

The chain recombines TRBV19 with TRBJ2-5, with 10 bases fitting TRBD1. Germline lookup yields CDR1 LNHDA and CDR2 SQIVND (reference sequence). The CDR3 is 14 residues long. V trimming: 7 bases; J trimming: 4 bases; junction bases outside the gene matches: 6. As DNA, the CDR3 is TGTGCCAGTAAGACAGGGGGCTCGGTAGAGACCCAGTACTTC. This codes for CASKTGGSVETQYF.

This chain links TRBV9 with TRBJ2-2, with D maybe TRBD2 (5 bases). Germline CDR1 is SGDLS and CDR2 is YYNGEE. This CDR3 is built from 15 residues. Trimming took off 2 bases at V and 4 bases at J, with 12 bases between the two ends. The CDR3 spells CASSVSDSSTGELFF. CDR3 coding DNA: TGTGCCAGCAGCGTCTCGGACTCAAGCACCGGGGAGCTGTTTTTT.